The 32 T cell receptor beta chains below were found in one sample sequenced in a study of Ad26.COV2.S vaccination and SARS-CoV-2 variants. Treatment in this sample: some 20 received Ad26.COV2.S at low or high dose, single or two shots; 5 received placebo; per-sample allocation not given. The samples were gathered on day 63 after the first injection of vaccine or placebo. The protocol was immunoSEQ multiplex PCR, while the TCRdb copy is restricted to in-frame clones and leaves out a portion. The sample lists 300,000 to 350,000 clones; roughly 90% were seen once. The sequencing here drew on peripheral blood, taken in a trial of Ad26.COV2.S vaccine versus placebo. These TCRs come from a person aged 18 to 65 who received the Ad26.COV2.S COVID-19 vaccine or a placebo.

The chain recombines TRBV28 with TRBJ2-7, with 9 bases identical to TRBD2. This CDR3 has 13 residues. With V trimmed by 6 bases and J by 5 bases, 5 bases remained unmatched. Germline V lookup: CDR1 MDHEN, CDR2 SYDVKM. The CDR3 DNA reads TGTGCCAGCAGGCGGGGGGGCCTCGACGAGCAGTACTTC. It translates to CASRRGGLDEQYF.

This chain joins TRBV5-1 and TRBJ1-5; the D gene is possibly TRBD1 (5 bases). The CDR3 has 13 amino acids. Looked up from germline, CDR1 is SGHRS and CDR2 is YFSETQ. Between the trimmed V and J ends, which lost 2 bases and 7 bases, there was a span of 10 bases. CDR3 in amino acids: CASSFSGRQPQHF. The CDR3 DNA sequence: TGCGCCAGCAGCTTCTCAGGGAGGCAGCCCCAGCATTTT.

The chain uses TRBV11-2 and TRBJ1-2; D is unresolved. Germline assignment: CDR1 SGHAT and CDR2 FQNNGV. This CDR3 has 14 residues. The V end lost 2 bases, the J end lost 7 bases, and 14 bases lay between the germline ends. This chain's CDR3 is CASSLTRMESGYTF. The CDR3 region has the DNA TGTGCCAGCAGCTTAACACGGATGGAAAGTGGCTACACCTTC.

The rearrangement links TRBV7-8 to TRBJ2-5; D remains unclear. The CDR3 has 14 amino acids. The ends were cut back, 2 bases at V and 5 bases at J, with 12 bases in the middle. In germline, CDR1 is SGHVS, CDR2 FQNEAQ. The CDR3 region has the DNA TGTGCCAGCAGCTTAATGTCTAGAAAGGAGACCCAGTACTTC. It codes for CASSLMSRKETQYF. Complete variable domain (other parts from reference TRBV7-8 and TRBJ2-5): GAGVSQSPRYKVAKRGQDVALRCDPISGHVSLFWYQQALGQGPEFLTYFQNEAQLDKSGLPSDRFFAERPEGSVSTLKIQRTQQEDSAVYLCASSLMSRKETQYFGPGTRLLVL.

In DNA, the CDR3 is TGTGCCAGCAGTTTCGGAGGGAATCAGCCCCAGCATTTT. Protein sequence: CASSFGGNQPQHF. The chain links TRBV12-3 or TRBV12-4 to TRBJ1-5; no reliable D call. This CDR3 is 13 amino acids long. The V end lost 3 bases, the J end lost 4 bases, and 7 bases lay between the germline ends.

This chain links TRBV10-1 with TRBJ2-7, with 8 bases fitting TRBD2. Germline V gives CDR1 WNHNN, CDR2 SYGVQD (reference sequence). The CDR3 runs 12 residues. CDR3 in amino acids: CALQRGPYEQYF. The CDR3 region has the DNA TGCGCGCTGCAGCGGGGGCCCTACGAGCAGTACTTC.

The V and J genes are TRBV24-1 and TRBJ2-1; D unresolved. Looked up from germline, CDR1 is KGHDR and CDR2 is SFDVKD. V was trimmed by 3 bases and J by 9 bases, leaving 14 bases between them. The CDR3 is made up of 14 amino acids. The DNA of the CDR3 is TGTGCCACCAGTGATCCCCCCCGGAGCGTTGAGCAGTTCTTC. Translation: CATSDPPRSVEQFF.

V gene TRBV10-3 combines with J gene TRBJ2-1; TRBD2 aligns across 7 bases. CDR3 length: 14 residues. The V gene end was trimmed by 6 bases and the J gene end by 2 bases; junction bases not matched to a gene: 4. From germline, CDR1 is ENHRY and CDR2 SYGVKD. Here the CDR3 DNA reads TGTGCCATCAGGGGGGGGGACCCCTACAATGAGCAGTTCTTC. This gives the protein CAIRGGDPYNEQFF.

The V and J genes are TRBV9 and TRBJ1-1; D unresolved. From germline, CDR1 is SGDLS and CDR2 YYNGEE. V shed 3 bases and J shed 4 bases, with 10 bases lying between them. This CDR3 is 13 amino acids long. CDR3 sequence: CASSGGNPTEAFF. The DNA of the CDR3 is TGTGCCAGCAGCGGAGGGAACCCCACTGAAGCTTTCTTT. Full variable domain (rest looked up from reference TRBV9 and TRBJ1-1): DSGVTQTPKHLITATGQRVTLRCSPRSGDLSVYWYQQSLDQGLQFLIQYYNGEERAKGNILERFSAQQFPDLHSELNLSSLELGDSALYFCASSGGNPTEAFFGQGTRLTVV.

J is TRBJ2-3 and V is TRBV27, with D hard to call. CDR1 and CDR2 (germline): MNHEY, SMNVEV (reference sequence). The length of the CDR3 is 16 residues. With 4 bases removed from V and 0 bases from J, the gap between germline ends came to 14 bases. DNA for the CDR3: TGTGCCAGCAGTTATACCCCGGGCCTTAGCACAGATACGCAGTATTTT. Its translation: CASSYTPGLSTDTQYF.

This chain links TRBV25-1 with TRBJ2-3; 7 bases map to TRBD1. CDR1 is MGHDK, CDR2 SYGVNS, per germline. Losses at the gene ends were 6 bases for V and 4 bases for J; bases not matched to a gene: 4. This CDR3 is 13 amino acids long. DNA of the CDR3: TGTGCCAGCAGACAGGGGAAGGCAGATACGCAGTATTTT. This encodes CASRQGKADTQYF.

This clone was seen just once. The chain couples TRBV6-4 to TRBJ1-5, with D unresolved. Trimming removed 11 bases at V and 0 bases at J, with 23 bases between. The CDR3 contains 17 residues. Germline loops: CDR1 MRHNA, CDR2 SNTAGT. The CDR3 sequence: CAFPGGSSTPSNQPQHF. Here the CDR3 DNA reads TGTGCCTTCCCCGGTGGCAGTTCTACCCCTAGCAATCAGCCCCAGCATTTT.

The rearrangement joins TRBV6-5 to TRBJ1-2, with TRBD1 as a possible D gene (5 bases). V lost 7 bases and J 7 bases, leaving 13 bases between the germline ends. The CDR3 totals 12 residues. CDR1 and CDR2 (germline): MNHEY, SVGAGI. The CDR3 protein is CASTRGGFGYTF. In DNA form, the CDR3 reads TGTGCCAGCACGAGGGGCGGATTTGGCTACACCTTC.

In DNA, the CDR3 is TGCGCCAGCAGCTTGGGGACAGGGGGGCGAGGCTACACCTTC. Translated, it gives CASSLGTGGRGYTF. V and J are TRBV5-1 and TRBJ1-2; 10 bases map to TRBD1. CDR1 is SGHRS, CDR2 YFSETQ, per germline. V lost 0 bases and J lost 8; bases outside the gene matches: 4. This CDR3 has 14 amino acids.

The chain is built from TRBV6-2 or TRBV6-3 and TRBJ1-5, with D tentatively TRBD1 (5 bases). Germline-derived CDR1 and CDR2 are MNHEY and SVGEGT. There are 15 residues in the CDR3. V gave up 2 bases and J gave up 12 bases, with 20 bases separating them. CDR3 sequence (DNA): TGTGCCAGCAGTTACGGTGACGCCGGATTTGGGGGCCAGCATTTT. This translates into CASSYGDAGFGGQHF.

The rearrangement uses TRBV27 and TRBJ1-1; 7 nucleotides align to TRBD1. With V trimmed by 5 bases and J by 4 bases, 7 bases remained unmatched. The CDR3 contains 14 residues. CDR1 is MNHEY and CDR2 is SMNVEV in the germline V gene (reference sequence). For the CDR3, the DNA is TGTGCCAGCAGTCGCAGGGGGGAGATCACTGAAGCTTTCTTT. Its translation is CASSRRGEITEAFF.

Notes on this clone: Other DNA sequences from this sample encode an identical CDR3 as well. This CDR3 is CASSLEETQYF. The CDR3 DNA reads TGTGCCAGCAGTTTAGAGGAGACCCAGTACTTC. The chain is built from TRBV12-3 or TRBV12-4 and TRBJ2-5; unclear D gene. The CDR3 totals 11 residues. V was shortened by 1 base and J by 5 bases, with 2 bases between the two germline ends.

The rearrangement joins TRBV28 to TRBJ1-4, with D tentatively TRBD1 (6 bases). V shed 10 bases and J shed 8 bases, with 26 bases lying between them. This CDR3 contains 16 residues. Per the germline V gene, CDR1 is MDHEN and CDR2 is SYDVKM. CDR3: CATSVGGTRGREKLFF. Here the CDR3 DNA reads TGTGCCACCTCTGTAGGGGGGACTCGGGGGAGGGAAAAACTGTTTTTT.

This clone was seen many times. The J gene is TRBJ1-2, the V gene TRBV24-1; a weak D match, TRBD1 (5 bases). Trimming took 1 base from V and 3 from J, leaving 5 bases between them. The CDR3 consists of 13 residues. The germline gives CDR1 KGHDR, CDR2 SFDVKD. CDR3 nucleotides: TGTGCCACCAGTGATTTCAGGGACTATGGCTACACCTTC. Protein: CATSDFRDYGYTF.

This chain links TRBV4-1 with TRBJ2-1, with a tentative D call TRBD1 (6 bases). Per germline, CDR1 MGHRA and CDR2 YSYEKL. This CDR3 region has 13 residues. V gave up 5 bases and J gave up 8 bases, with 13 bases separating them. CDR3 sequence reads: CASSFRQEDEQFF. As DNA, the CDR3 is TGCGCCAGCAGCTTTCGACAGGAGGATGAGCAGTTCTTC.

V usage is TRBV5-5 and J usage is TRBJ1-2, with D possibly TRBD1 on 5 matching bases. Germline values: CDR1 SGHKS, CDR2 YYEKEE (reference sequence). CDR3 size: 13 residues. V lost 3 bases and J 3 bases, leaving 9 bases between the germline ends. The CDR3 spells CASSSGGDYGYTF. Here the CDR3 DNA reads TGTGCCAGCAGCTCGGGGGGAGACTATGGCTACACCTTC.

This clone was counted between two and nine times. The genes are TRBV7-3 and TRBJ2-2, with D possibly matching TRBD2 (7 bases). The V end lost 5 bases, the J end lost 5 bases, and 15 bases lay between the germline ends. Germline lookup yields CDR1 SGHTA and CDR2 FQGTGA. This CDR3 has 15 amino acids. The DNA of the CDR3 is TGTGCCAGCAGCCCGGGACAAGCGGGAACCGGGGAGCTGTTTTTT. Amino acid sequence: CASSPGQAGTGELFF.

This chain joins TRBV24-1 and TRBJ2-3; the match to TRBD1 covers 9 bases. The CDR3 totals 16 residues. V lost 4 bases, J lost 0 bases, and 4 bases stayed unmatched. From germline, CDR1 is KGHDR and CDR2 SFDVKD. The CDR3 DNA reads as TGTGCCACCAGTGAGTCGACAGGGGGGAGCACAGATACGCAGTATTTT. This translates into CATSESTGGSTDTQYF.

The V gene is TRBV6-2 or TRBV6-3, the J gene TRBJ2-7; D possibly matches TRBD1 or TRBD2 (5 bases each). V was cut by 6 bases and J by 0 bases, with 12 bases left in between. Germline CDR1 reads MNHEY; CDR2 reads SVGEGT. The CDR3 has 14 amino acids. As DNA, the CDR3 is TGTGCCAGCAGCCGAAGGGGACGCTCCTACGAGCAGTACTTC. Protein: CASSRRGRSYEQYF.

This chain connects TRBV4-1 to TRBJ2-1; 12 bases line up with TRBD2. The ends lost 5 bases at V and 3 bases at J; junction bases unmatched: 8. The CDR3 extends over 17 amino acids. The germline CDR1 and CDR2 sequences are MGHRA and YSYEKL. CDR3 amino acids: CASSFSGTSGFYNEQFF. In DNA, the CDR3 is TGCGCCAGCAGCTTTAGTGGGACTAGCGGGTTCTACAATGAGCAGTTCTTC.

The genes are TRBV27 and TRBJ1-2; no reliable D call. Germline loops: CDR1 MNHEY, CDR2 SMNVEV (reference sequence). V was trimmed by 3 bases and J by 1 base, leaving 6 bases between them. This CDR3 is built from 13 residues. The CDR3, as DNA: TGTGCCAGCAGTTTCGGGGATAACTATGGCTACACCTTC. Residues: CASSFGDNYGYTF.

The chain joins TRBV20-1 to TRBJ2-1; D is perhaps TRBD2 (6 bases). The CDR3 covers 13 residues. V was shortened by 3 bases and J by 4 bases, with 10 bases between the two germline ends. Germline V gene lookup returns CDR1 DFQATT and CDR2 SNEGSKA (reference sequence). The chain's CDR3 is CSASGTGYNEQFF. The DNA for the CDR3 is TGCAGTGCTAGTGGGACTGGGTACAATGAGCAGTTCTTC.

V usage is TRBV7-8 and J usage is TRBJ2-1; a weak D match, TRBD1 (7 bases). The CDR3 sequence is 15 residues long. CDR1 and CDR2 (germline): SGHVS, FQNEAQ. Deletions cut 5 bases from V and 0 bases from J, with 11 bases between. The CDR3 DNA follows: TGTGCCAGCAGCGCTCAGGGGGGCTCCTACAATGAGCAGTTCTTC. Translating gives CASSAQGGSYNEQFF.

The chain has TRBV25-1 and TRBJ1-2; 7 nucleotides agree with TRBD1. This CDR3 contains 16 residues. Germline assignment: CDR1 MGHDK and CDR2 SYGVNS. The trim removed 4 bases at V and 0 bases at J, leaving 8 bases unmatched. In nucleotides, the CDR3 is TGTGCCAGCAGTGCCATGGGACAGTATTCTAACTATGGCTACACCTTC. As protein: CASSAMGQYSNYGYTF.

The rearrangement joins TRBV7-3 to TRBJ2-7; D tentatively reads TRBD1 or TRBD2 (5 bases each). V was shortened by 2 bases and J by 3 bases, with 14 bases between the two germline ends. Germline CDR1 reads SGHTA; CDR2 reads FQGTGA. The CDR3 spans 15 residues. CDR3 coding DNA: TGTGCCAGCAGCTTAGGGGCGGGCCCCTTCTACGAGCAGTACTTC. This sequence encodes CASSLGAGPFYEQYF.

This sequence joins TRBV7-3 and TRBJ2-3; D ambiguous. The CDR3 is made up of 15 amino acids. Deletions cut 4 bases from V and 4 bases from J, with 15 bases between. From germline, CDR1 is SGHTA and CDR2 FQGTGA. CDR3 loop: CASSYSASGPDTQYF. The CDR3, as DNA: TGTGCCAGCAGCTACTCGGCCTCCGGACCAGATACGCAGTATTTT.

The gene calls are TRBV6-5 and TRBJ1-2, with D hard to call. This CDR3 is built from 15 residues. The V gene's germline CDR1 is MNHEY and CDR2 SVGAGI. V was trimmed by 0 bases and J by 7 bases, leaving 15 bases between them. Written as DNA, the CDR3 is TGTGCCAGCAGTTACTCGAGTAACCCGCCGGGTGGCTACACCTTC. Translating gives CASSYSSNPPGGYTF.